The 8 T cell receptor beta chains in this list originate from one sample, sequenced in a study of T cells in women clearing cervical HPV infection. Here immunoSEQ multiplex PCR was the method, and the copy in TCRdb shows in-frame clones only, minus some. The sample includes about 12,000 clones. Sequences were obtained from blood buffy coat. The receptors were sampled from a woman aged 18 to 75 with a cervical HPV16 infection that either progressed to CIN3+ or cleared (not recorded which).

A note on this clone: The CDR3 end lies 3 residues beyond the end of the read and is filled in from the germline J gene. V and J are TRBV5-1 and TRBJ1-1, with 11 bases lining up with TRBD1. The CDR3 runs to 15 residues. Germline CDR1 reads SGHRS; CDR2 reads YFSETQ. The CDR3: CASSSMAGTGGTAFF. The covered CDR3 bases are TGCGCCAGCAGCTCTATGGCCGGGACAGGGGGAACA.

With respect to this clone: The read stops 3 residues short of the end of the CDR3; the missing end is completed from the germline J gene. The V call is TRBV19, the J call TRBJ2-7; 7 nucleotides match TRBD1. The CDR3 runs 14 residues. The V segment lost 5 bases and the J segment 5 bases; nucleotides outside the gene matches: 9. Looked up from germline, CDR1 is LNHDA and CDR2 is SQIVND (reference sequence). The CDR3 is CASSARPTGHEQYF. The part of the CDR3 DNA that was read is TGTGCCAGTAGTGCCCGCCCGACAGGGCACGAG.

Details on this clone: The read halts 3 residues ahead of the CDR3 end, with the missing end drawn from the germline J gene. The gene calls are TRBV11-2 and TRBJ2-1; D is unclear. CDR3 length equals 14 residues. Germline CDR1 reads SGHAT; CDR2 reads FQNNGV. V was pared by 5 bases and J by 3 bases, with 11 bases between. CDR3 region: CASSLAGVYNEQFF. The sequenced part of the CDR3 DNA is TGTGCCAGCAGCCTCGCAGGCGTCTACAATGAG. The full variable domain, its missing parts supplied by reference TRBV11-2 and TRBJ2-1, is EAGVAQSPRYKIIEKRQSVAFWCNPISGHATLYWYQQILGQGPKLLIQFQNNGVVDDSQLPKDRFSAERLKGVDSTLKIQPAKLEDSAVYLCASSLAGVYNEQFFGPGTRLTVL.

About this clone itself: From the germline J gene comes the end of the CDR3, since the read stops 3 residues before it. This chain links TRBV2 with TRBJ1-2; D is unresolved. The V and J ends lost 1 base and 0 bases respectively, with 15 bases between them. Germline V gene sequence: CDR1 SNHLY, CDR2 FYNNEI. The CDR3 is made up of 17 amino acids. The CDR3 protein is CASSEGLIASANYGYTF. The covered CDR3 bases are TGTGCCAGCAGTGAAGGATTGATAGCTTCAGCTAACTATGGC. Combining the CDR3 with reference TRBV2 and TRBJ1-2 gives the whole variable domain EPEVTQTPSHQVTQMGQEVILRCVPISNHLYFYWYRQILGQKVEFLVSFYNNEISEKSEIFDDQFSVERPDGSNFTLKIRSTKLEDSAMYFCASSEGLIASANYGYTFGSGTRLTVV.

As to this clone: The read terminates 3 residues before the CDR3 end, so the remaining end is supplied by the germline J gene. This chain connects TRBV30 to TRBJ2-4, with D unresolved. This CDR3 spans 12 amino acids. In germline, CDR1 is GTSNPN, CDR2 SVGIG (reference sequence). CDR3 bases read: TGTGCCTGGAGTGGGGTGAACTATGGT. Translation gives CAWSGVNYG. The full-length CDR3 reads as CAWSGVNYGQYF.

About this clone itself: From the germline J gene comes the end of the CDR3, since the read stops 3 residues before it. The chain joins TRBV4-1 to TRBJ2-1; possibly TRBD1 for D (5 bases). V was clipped by 0 bases and J by 4 bases, with 7 bases between them. From germline, CDR1 is MGHRA and CDR2 YSYEKL. The CDR3 totals 14 residues. The CDR3 sequence: CASSQDRDYNEQFF. CDR3 DNA, as far as it was read: TGCGCCAGCAGCCAAGACAGGGATTACAATGAG.

Points on this clone: The read ends 3 residues shy of where the CDR3 ends; the end is completed using the germline J gene. V is TRBV7-9 and J is TRBJ2-3; D unclear. V was shortened by 2 bases and J by 2 bases, with 11 bases between the two germline ends. The CDR3 runs 15 residues. The germline gives CDR1 SEHNR, CDR2 FQNEAQ (reference sequence). The CDR3 sequence is CASSLYNRFTDTQYF. The CDR3 bases that were read are TGTGCCAGCAGCTTATATAACAGATTCACAGATACG. Complete variable domain (other parts from reference TRBV7-9 and TRBJ2-3): DTGVSQNPRHKITKRGQNVTFRCDPISEHNRLYWYRQTLGQGPEFLTYFQNEAQLEKSRLLSDRFSAERPKGSFSTLEIQRTEQGDSAMYLCASSLYNRFTDTQYFGPGTRLTVL.

Details on this clone: Read sequence stops 3 residues before the CDR3 end, and the germline J gene provides the missing end. The chain links TRBV29-1 to TRBJ2-6; possible D gene TRBD1, 5 bases. The germline V gene encodes CDR1 SQVTM and CDR2 ANQGSEA. V was shortened by 6 bases and J by 0 bases, with 12 bases between the two germline ends. CDR3 length: 15 amino acids. The CDR3 loop reads CSVLLQGSGANVLTF. The CDR3 DNA, read in part, is TGCAGCGTCCTACTCCAGGGCTCTGGGGCCAACGTC.